This T cell receptor (beta chain) originates from a study of T cells in Graves' hyperthyroidism and ophthalmopathy. Study results and caveats: Ophthalmopathy, which appeared later, was predicted by the model a median 6.5 months before onset.

An approximately 10 ml volume of fresh peripheral blood provided the PBMCs. This clonotype was found a few times. Its antigen is currently unknown. TCR beta CDR3 regions were amplified from RNA. With the HTBI primer set, the TCR CDR3 went through a first round of RT-PCR. MiXCR was run by TCRdb on the multiplex PCR reads, yielding one entry per CDR3 protein. The sample holds 450,000 to 650,000 distinct CDR3 sequences, approximately 17% seen once. The source is a woman aged 18-29 years with Graves' ophthalmopathy. Sequenced input: blood.

In DNA, the CDR3 is TGCAGTGCCCTACGGGCAGTGTACAATGAGCAGTTCTTC. The encoded protein is CSALRAVYNEQFF. The chain links TRBV20-1 to TRBJ2-1; D is unresolved. Trimming took 6 bases from V and 4 from J, leaving 13 bases between them. The CDR3 consists of 13 residues. Germline loops: CDR1 DFQATT, CDR2 SNEGSKA (reference sequence).